The 32 T cell receptor beta chains below all came from one sample that was sequenced in a study of cytomegalovirus exposure and HLA in healthy donors. The PCR had 60 Vbeta and 13 Jbeta primers. The method was immunoSEQ multiplex PCR; TCRdb's version includes in-frame clones alone and lacks a portion of them. Found here are roughly 150,000 clones, more than 75% of them singletons; the top ten hold roughly 14%. Sequenced material: PBMCs. Receptors originate from a middle-aged woman in good health and CMV-seronegative.

A word on this clone: The junction differs from germline at one of its ends, possibly a read error. The chain combines TRBV5-6 with TRBJ2-1, with D perhaps TRBD2 (5 bases). The V gene's germline CDR1 is SGHDT and CDR2 YYEEEE. The CDR3 sequence is 13 residues long. The CDR3: CANSEGLNDEQFF. CDR3 coding DNA: TGTGCCAACAGCGAGGGTTTAAATGATGAGCAGTTCTTC.

This clone occurred a few times. The V gene is TRBV7-2, the J gene TRBJ1-1; 7 bases match TRBD1. V shed 5 bases, J shed 0 bases, and the junction held 6 bases outside the gene matches. Germline V CDR1 and CDR2: SGHTA, FQGNSA. This CDR3 region has 15 residues. The CDR3 DNA is TGTGCCAGCAGCCTCTCACAGGGGATGAACACTGAAGCTTTCTTT. Its protein product is CASSLSQGMNTEAFF.

The chain carries TRBV6-6 and TRBJ1-6, with 7 bases fitting TRBD1. The CDR3 sequence is 15 residues long. V lost 5 bases to trimming and J lost 8 bases; unmatched junction nucleotides: 9. Germline loops: CDR1 MNHNY, CDR2 SVGAGI (reference sequence). The DNA of the CDR3 is TGTGCCAGCAGTCATATTACAGGGGCGGATTCACCCCTCCACTTT. This translates into CASSHITGADSPLHF.

This clone has just one count. The gene calls are TRBV7-6 and TRBJ2-5; 9 nucleotides agree with TRBD2. The CDR3 has 17 residues. The junction had 13 bases not matched to a gene; V was cut back by 1 base and J by 7 bases. Germline-derived CDR1 and CDR2 are SGHVS and FNYEAQ. DNA of the CDR3: TGTGCCAGCAGCTTAGTTCGGGGTAGCGGGGGTGCTGGGACCCAGTACTTC. Residues: CASSLVRGSGGAGTQYF.

This chain connects TRBV19 to TRBJ2-2; D is unclear. V was pared by 5 bases and J by 6 bases, with 7 bases between. The CDR3 loop spans 12 amino acids. CDR1 is LNHDA and CDR2 is SQIVND in the germline V gene (reference sequence). The CDR3 spells CASSEVSGELFF. DNA for the CDR3: TGTGCCAGTAGTGAGGTTTCCGGGGAGCTGTTTTTT.

The genes are TRBV9 and TRBJ1-4; 7 nucleotides match TRBD1. From germline, CDR1 is SGDLS and CDR2 YYNGEE. With V trimmed by 2 bases and J by 8 bases, 9 bases remained unmatched. The length of the CDR3 is 15 residues. CDR3 sequence reads: CASSVSGGGREKLFF. In DNA, the CDR3 is TGTGCCAGCAGCGTCTCAGGGGGAGGTCGGGAAAAACTGTTTTTT.

V and J are TRBV11-3 and TRBJ2-3; tentatively, D is TRBD1 (6 bases). The V gene lost 3 bases and the J gene lost 0 bases, with 10 bases spanning the gap. In germline, CDR1 is SGHNT, CDR2 YENEEA. This CDR3 has 15 amino acids. The CDR3 DNA reads as TGTGCCAGCAGCTTTCAGACAGGTAGCACAGATACGCAGTATTTT. Encoded protein: CASSFQTGSTDTQYF.

The chain joins TRBV15 to TRBJ1-5; D is unresolved. CDR3 size: 12 residues. Germline V gene data show CDR1 as LNHNV and CDR2 as YYDKDF (reference sequence). V was shortened by 4 bases and J by 8 bases, with 9 bases between the two germline ends. CDR3 residues: CATSNSKKPQHF. CDR3 DNA sequence: TGTGCCACCAGCAACAGTAAAAAGCCCCAGCATTTT. The full variable domain, in which reference TRBV15 and TRBJ1-5 provide the parts outside the CDR3, is DAMVIQNPRYQVTQFGKPVTLSCSQTLNHNVMYWYQQKSSQAPKLLFHYYDKDFNNEADTPDNFQSRRPNTSFCFLDIRSPGLGDTAMYLCATSNSKKPQHFGDGTRLSIL.

The J gene is TRBJ1-4, the V gene TRBV5-6, with 10 nucleotides matching TRBD1. This CDR3 has 15 residues. Germline lookup yields CDR1 SGHDT and CDR2 YYEEEE. V trimming: 4 bases; J trimming: 7 bases; junction bases outside the gene matches: 7. CDR3 coding DNA: TGTGCCAGCAGCCCGGGGACAGGGGTCGGTGAAAAACTGTTTTTT. Encoded protein: CASSPGTGVGEKLFF.

The chain uses TRBV10-3 and TRBJ1-4; TRBD1 aligns across 8 bases. J lost 7 bases, V lost 2 bases, and 3 bases had no gene match. The CDR3 is made up of 14 amino acids. Germline CDR1 ENHRY, CDR2 SYGVKD. CDR3 nucleotide sequence: TGTGCCATCAGTGAGAGGCAGGGGGCTGAAAAACTGTTTTTT. Translated, it gives CAISERQGAEKLFF.

The J gene is TRBJ2-5, the V gene TRBV20-1; possible D gene TRBD1, 5 bases. Germline assignment: CDR1 DFQATT and CDR2 SNEGSKA (reference sequence). The CDR3 contains 10 residues. The CDR3 bases are TGCGCCGCAGGGTCCGAGACCCAGTACTTC. This encodes CAAGSETQYF.

The chain uses TRBV5-1 and TRBJ2-5, with 7 bases aligning to TRBD1. V lost 4 bases to trimming and J lost 2 bases; unmatched junction nucleotides: 2. The CDR3 has 13 amino acids. Germline V CDR1 and CDR2: SGHRS, YFSETQ. CDR3: CASSARGQETQYF. The CDR3 DNA follows: TGCGCCAGCAGCGCCAGGGGGCAAGAGACCCAGTACTTC.

Here the CDR3 reads CASSHSLGRPNTEAFF. Written as DNA, the CDR3 is TGTGCCAGCAGCCACAGTCTAGGTAGGCCGAACACTGAAGCTTTCTTT. The chain is built from TRBV14 and TRBJ1-1; D gene unclear. Trimming left V 3 bases short and J 1 base short, with 15 bases between. This CDR3 is built from 16 residues. Germline V CDR1 and CDR2: SGHDN, FVKESK.

The chain couples TRBV2 to TRBJ1-3, with D uncertain. V lost 6 bases and J lost 0, with 9 bases in between. CDR1 and CDR2 from the germline V gene are SNHLY and FYNNEI. This CDR3 region has 14 residues. The CDR3 here is CASRPRGSGNTIYF. CDR3 nucleotide sequence: TGTGCCAGCAGACCTCGGGGCTCTGGAAACACCATATATTTT.

V gene TRBV15 combines with J gene TRBJ2-4; a weak D match, TRBD1 (5 bases). V lost 5 bases, J lost 0 bases, and 8 bases lay in between. Germline CDR1 LNHNV, CDR2 YYDKDF (reference sequence). The CDR3 is 14 amino acids. The CDR3: CATSGHPAKNIQYF. The CDR3 region has the DNA TGTGCCACCAGCGGACACCCAGCCAAAAACATTCAGTACTTC.

V usage is TRBV7-9 and J usage is TRBJ2-5; the match to TRBD1 covers 9 bases. With V trimmed by 1 base and J by 4 bases, 7 bases remained unmatched. Per the germline V gene, CDR1 is SEHNR and CDR2 is FQNEAQ (reference sequence). The CDR3 totals 16 residues. The CDR3 protein is CASSLGSTGGGETQYF. CDR3 sequence (DNA): TGTGCCAGCAGCTTAGGCTCTACAGGGGGCGGAGAGACCCAGTACTTC.

This sequence joins TRBV14 and TRBJ1-1; possibly TRBD1 for D (5 bases). Deletions cut 5 bases from V and 4 bases from J, with 17 bases between. The germline V gene has CDR1 SGHDN and CDR2 FVKESK. The CDR3 extends over 15 amino acids. The CDR3 bases are TGTGCCAGCAGCACCCACGGGGGTCCTGCCACTGAAGCTTTCTTT. As protein: CASSTHGGPATEAFF.

This chain joins TRBV5-4 and TRBJ1-2, with D uncertain. V gave up 0 bases and J gave up 0 bases, with 12 bases separating them. In germline, CDR1 is SGHNT, CDR2 YYREEE (reference sequence). CDR3 length: 16 residues. The CDR3 coding sequence is TGTGCCAGCAGCTTGGTCGAGTCGGTGACTAACTATGGCTACACCTTC. Protein product: CASSLVESVTNYGYTF.

The J gene is TRBJ1-4, the V gene TRBV6-5; D is unresolved. CDR3 length equals 15 residues. Germline V gives CDR1 MNHEY, CDR2 SVGAGI. V was clipped by 0 bases and J by 6 bases, with 11 bases between them. The CDR3 here is CASSYSSGSYEKLFF. CDR3 nucleotide sequence: TGTGCCAGCAGTTACTCCTCGGGGTCTTATGAAAAACTGTTTTTT.

The chain carries TRBV7-2 and TRBJ2-7, with D possibly matching TRBD1 (5 bases). Germline CDR1 reads SGHTA; CDR2 reads FQGNSA. The CDR3 runs 19 residues. Trimming took 5 bases from V and 0 from J, leaving 26 bases between them. The CDR3: CASSQDRGGAVGFSYEQYF. The CDR3, as DNA: TGTGCCAGCAGCCAGGACCGAGGTGGGGCTGTGGGCTTCTCCTACGAGCAGTACTTC.

This clone came up once. The V and J genes are TRBV9 and TRBJ1-2; D possibly corresponds to TRBD1 (6 bases). Per germline, CDR1 SGDLS and CDR2 YYNGEE. This CDR3 is 17 amino acids long. Trimming removed 0 bases at V and 4 bases at J, with 19 bases between. The CDR3 reads CASSVGLSGQLAYGYTF. The CDR3 region has the DNA TGTGCCAGCAGCGTAGGACTATCCGGACAGCTTGCCTATGGCTACACCTTC. Together with reference TRBV9 and TRBJ1-2, the CDR3 gives the full variable domain: DSGVTQTPKHLITATGQRVTLRCSPRSGDLSVYWYQQSLDQGLQFLIQYYNGEERAKGNILERFSAQQFPDLHSELNLSSLELGDSALYFCASSVGLSGQLAYGYTFGSGTRLTVV.

The chain links TRBV7-9 to TRBJ2-1; 8 nucleotides align to TRBD2. Germline CDR1 reads SEHNR; CDR2 reads FQNEAQ (reference sequence). J was trimmed by 0 bases and V by 7 bases; bases with no gene match: 8. The CDR3 covers 16 residues. This chain's CDR3 is CASTAPLAASYNEQFF. CDR3 bases: TGTGCCAGCACCGCCCCACTAGCGGCCTCCTACAATGAGCAGTTCTTC. The full variable domain, its missing parts supplied by reference TRBV7-9 and TRBJ2-1, is DTGVSQNPRHKITKRGQNVTFRCDPISEHNRLYWYRQTLGQGPEFLTYFQNEAQLEKSRLLSDRFSAERPKGSFSTLEIQRTEQGDSAMYLCASTAPLAASYNEQFFGPGTRLTVL.

The chain couples TRBV25-1 to TRBJ1-2, with D unresolved. Trimming took 5 bases from V and 8 from J, leaving 15 bases between them. Germline CDR1 reads MGHDK; CDR2 reads SYGVNS. The CDR3 is made up of 13 amino acids. The CDR3 protein is CASSLSDFLGYTF. CDR3 nucleotides: TGTGCCAGCAGTCTCAGTGACTTTTTAGGCTACACCTTC.

The CDR3 region is CASRPGGTGVTGELFF. The CDR3 DNA sequence: TGCGCCAGCCGCCCTGGGGGGACAGGGGTCACCGGGGAGCTGTTTTTT. The V call is TRBV5-1, the J call TRBJ2-2; 10 bases fit TRBD1. V shed 7 bases, J shed 4 bases, and the junction held 10 bases outside the gene matches. Germline-derived CDR1 and CDR2 are SGHRS and YFSETQ. This CDR3 has 16 residues.

This clone was observed a few times. The chain recombines TRBV5-1 with TRBJ1-6, with D unresolved. The CDR3 is made up of 15 amino acids. Germline V CDR1 and CDR2: SGHRS, YFSETQ. Trimming pared 0 bases from V and 7 bases from J, leaving 11 bases between. The DNA of the CDR3 is TGCGCCAGCAGCTTGGAGGAGGGTGGGAATTCACCCCTCCACTTT. As protein: CASSLEEGGNSPLHF.

The chain couples TRBV11-2 to TRBJ2-6, with D perhaps matching TRBD1 (6 bases). Trimming shortened V by 5 bases and J by 2 bases, and 13 bases separated the two germline ends. CDR1 is SGHAT, CDR2 FQNNGV, per germline. The CDR3 has 16 residues. The CDR3 protein is CASSKTSGAGANVLTF. CDR3 DNA sequence: TGTGCCAGCAGCAAGACTTCAGGGGCTGGGGCCAACGTCCTGACTTTC.

This chain connects TRBV5-5 to TRBJ1-4; D is undetermined. The CDR3 runs 12 residues. Looked up from germline, CDR1 is SGHKS and CDR2 is YYEKEE (reference sequence). V was shortened by 1 base and J by 8 bases, with 6 bases between the two germline ends. The CDR3 spells CASSLPREKLFF. The CDR3 DNA reads as TGTGCCAGCAGCTTGCCCCGGGAAAAACTGTTTTTT.

This clone has only a few counts. The CDR3 protein is CASSLGAGSEDTQYF. The CDR3 DNA sequence: TGCGCCAGCAGCTTGGGGGCGGGATCGGAAGATACGCAGTATTTT. The chain employs TRBV5-1 and TRBJ2-3, with a tentative D call TRBD2 (6 bases). The CDR3 totals 15 residues. Deletions cut 0 bases from V and 5 bases from J, with 13 bases between. Germline CDR1 reads SGHRS; CDR2 reads YFSETQ.

The table lists this clone with a count of one. V usage is TRBV27 and J usage is TRBJ2-3; D is ambiguous. Trimming pared 6 bases from V and 2 bases from J, leaving 3 bases between. From germline, CDR1 is MNHEY and CDR2 SMNVEV (reference sequence). The CDR3 extends over 11 amino acids. CDR3 nucleotides: TGTGCCAGCAGACTCACAGATACGCAGTATTTT. This translates into CASRLTDTQYF.

Turning to this clone: Germline is not matched at one junction end, which may reflect a read error. The rearrangement links TRBV19 to TRBJ2-6; D may be TRBD1 (5 bases). This CDR3 comprises 14 residues. CDR1 and CDR2 from the germline V gene are LNHDA and SQIVND (reference sequence). CDR3: CASRDSPGANGLTF. CDR3 nucleotides: TGTGCCAGTAGAGACAGCCCTGGGGCCAACGGCCTGACTTTC. The full variable domain, with the rest looked up from reference TRBV19 and TRBJ2-6, is DGGITQSPKYLFRKEGQNVTLSCEQNLNHDAMYWYRQDPGQGLRLIYYSQIVNDFQKGDIAEGYSVSREKKESFPLTVTSAQKNPTAFYLCASRDSPGANGLTFGAGSRLTVL.

The sample holds a few counts of this clone. The chain is built from TRBV28 and TRBJ2-7; tentatively, D is TRBD1 (5 bases). The CDR3 is 13 amino acids. V lost 7 bases to trimming and J lost 2 bases, with 12 bases between them. CDR1 is MDHEN and CDR2 is SYDVKM in the germline V gene. This chain's CDR3 is CASTPRVTYEQYF. The CDR3 DNA reads as TGTGCCAGCACTCCCAGGGTCACCTACGAGCAGTACTTC.

The genes are TRBV28 and TRBJ1-4; the match to TRBD1 covers 10 bases. The length of the CDR3 is 13 residues. The germline V gene has CDR1 MDHEN and CDR2 SYDVKM. The junction had 6 bases not matched to a gene; V was cut back by 9 bases and J by 8 bases. CDR3 in amino acids: CASKGTGVEKLFF. The CDR3 nucleotides are TGTGCCAGTAAAGGGACAGGGGTCGAAAAACTGTTTTTT. The full variable domain, in which reference TRBV28 and TRBJ1-4 provide the parts outside the CDR3, is DVKVTQSSRYLVKRTGEKVFLECVQDMDHENMFWYRQDPGLGLRLIYFSYDVKMKEKGDIPEGYSVSREKKERFSLILESASTNQTSMYLCASKGTGVEKLFFGSGTQLSVL.